This T cell receptor beta chain was found in a study of identical twins (dated by TCRdb to about 2016). About the investigation overall: To test whether fetal clonotypes persist, the study used deep sequencing on TCR alpha and beta repertoires from monozygotic twins, unrelated adults of various ages, and cord blood. To rule out contamination, replicate twin experiments were performed at different times with different library preparation protocols. The investigation overall reported the following: Out-of-frame TCR alpha sharing in monozygotic twins was systematically underestimated by recombination models, whereas sharing between unrelated individuals was in agreement with the recombination models. Because the same donors could not be followed over many years, the conclusions relied on cross-sectional statistical analysis. Abundant cord blood beta clonotypes had fewer insertions, young adult naive repertoires showed a similar but weaker trend, and memory repertoires showed no such trend. Zero-insertion analyses could be partly confounded by invariant T cells such as MAIT and iNKT, though diverse VJ usage argued against such confounding for most clonotypes. Excess twin sharing in beta out-of-frame sequences was weaker because fewer shared sequences lowered the signal-to-noise ratio. Compared with coincidental sharing between unrelated individuals, out-of-frame TCR alpha sequences shared between twins showed an excess of sequences with low generation probability.

Every donor was a healthy Caucasian. Three pairs of female monozygotic twins, all aged roughly 18 to 29 years, made up the twin cohort. Positive isolation kits from Invitrogen were used to isolate CD4+ and CD8+ T cell populations. V is reduced by 1 base and J by 0 bases, leaving a spacing of 14 bases between them. Its CDR3 holds 17 amino acids, cysteine through phenylalanine. The retained sequence is limited to the CDR3, 51 bases, with the frame set at the first base. Per the germline V gene (reference sequence), SGHKS is the CDR1 and YYEKEE is the CDR2. The library was built by means of 5' RACE. Sequencing instrument: Illumina HiSeq 2000. Template switching added a universal primer binding site, and the final cDNA carried a unique molecular identifier that allowed TCR cDNA molecules to be counted accurately. First-strand cDNA for TCR alpha and beta chains was synthesized from specific primers in the conserved constant-segment region. To control for contamination, every cDNA library was double barcoded, receiving both a SMART-Mk sample barcode and Illumina barcodes. TruSeq adapter sequences and Illumina sample barcodes were added in two successive PCR steps. The TCR alpha and beta cDNA libraries were sequenced on the Illumina HiSeq platform using custom primers. Per the source publication's procedure: MiGEC was used to process raw reads and extract unique molecular identifiers, and MiXCR was used to find CDR3 positions. For each individual, recombination models were inferred using an EM algorithm with the repgenHMM and IGoR tools. Shared clonotype analysis was performed with the tcR package in R, normalizing sharing by the product of cloneset sizes. To study raw recombination free of thymic and clonal selection effects, out-of-frame nonproductive sequences were analyzed. TCRdb took the public reads, trimmed them with fastp at Q25, ran MiXCR for clone calling and kept in-frame beta chains. Rows with a matching CDR3 protein are joined into one entry that keeps the most common DNA and genes. The V and J calls were determined by TCRdb, not by the authors. This sample comprises approximately 350,000 distinct CDR3 sequences, 9% to 15% of them detected only once. Together, the top ten hold approximately 7.5% of the sample.

This clonotype was counted a few times. The antigen this receptor binds is unknown. Base-call qualities are not available, and no considerably larger clone is one nucleotide away. This sample also belongs to another study, concerning yellow fever vaccine responses in identical twins. From the second report: The T cell response to vaccination in identical twins was reported by the authors to appear partly convergent and partly personalized. Focusing on identical twins, the study followed the T cell clones that responded to the vaccine, and did so with precision.

The sample comprised CD8+ T cells sorted from blood. The origin of this receptor is a woman between 18 and 29 years old in good health. The chain links TRBV5-5 with TRBJ2-1, with the D gene too uncertain to name. Here is the DNA: TGTGCCAGCAGCTTGAGAAGTCAAGGGTCCTCCTACAATGAGCAGTTCTTC. This gives the protein CASSLRSQGSSYNEQFF.